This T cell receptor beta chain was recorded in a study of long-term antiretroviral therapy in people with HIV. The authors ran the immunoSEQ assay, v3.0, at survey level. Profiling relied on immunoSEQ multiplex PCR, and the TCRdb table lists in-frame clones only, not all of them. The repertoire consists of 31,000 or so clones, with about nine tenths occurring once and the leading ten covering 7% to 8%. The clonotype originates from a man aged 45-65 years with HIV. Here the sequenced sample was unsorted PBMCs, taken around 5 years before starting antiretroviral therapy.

The CDR3 is CASSFYSSSYEQYF. In DNA, the CDR3 is TGTGCCAGCAGTTTCTATTCGTCCAGCTACGAGCAGTACTTC. V usage is TRBV28 and J usage is TRBJ2-7; D remains ambiguous. CDR1 and CDR2 from the germline V gene are MDHEN and SYDVKM. The CDR3 loop spans 14 amino acids. V was trimmed by 3 bases and J by 3 bases, leaving 12 bases between them.